The clone carrying this T cell receptor (beta chain) was picked up one time. Its specificity is not known. This record comes from a study of T cell responses to AZD1222 COVID-19 vaccine. Notes on the study in general: Mostly white British, mostly female donors; authors suggested clonal diversity may be underestimated. Only after the peak T cell response were repertoires sampled.

Investigators merged groups given second doses at roughly 4 or roughly 12 weeks. Using immunoSEQ multiplex PCR, the repertoire was profiled, and TCRdb retains in-frame clones only, with some absent. The table shows 150,000 or so clones, with roughly nine tenths occurring only once. CDR3 length: 14 residues. Per the germline V gene, CDR1 is KGHSH and CDR2 is LQKENI. Trimming shortened V by 2 bases and J by 7 bases, and 14 bases separated the two germline ends. The clonotype originates from an adult who received the AZD1222 COVID-19 vaccine. The sample in question was peripheral blood, obtained 28 days after the second AZD1222 dose. The chain uses TRBV18 and TRBJ1-2, with D perhaps TRBD1 (5 bases). The DNA of the CDR3 is TGTGCCAGCTCACCATCAAACCAGGGTCTTGGCTACACCTTC. Translated: CASSPSNQGLGYTF.